This section outlines one T cell receptor beta chain sequence together with its context. Its antigen has not been determined. Base qualities were left out, and no much larger clone turns up one base away. The data stem from a study of shared clonotypes between healthy human individuals (dated by TCRdb to 2019 to 2021). In terms of the full investigation: A few men and two women, aged 18 to 49 years, made up the cohort. For each donor, CD4 naive and CD4 memory were each given three plates, CD8 naive was given two plates, and CD8 memory was given one plate. To estimate repertoire size and how much clonotype sharing occurs between individuals, the study deeply sequenced the blood TCR repertoires of 5 or 6 healthy adults. Different laboratories and diverse techniques were used to prepare libraries and sequence TCR repertoires, to increase sequencing depth and limit assay-specific biases. Between about 0.9 and 10 billion PBMCs per donor were obtained by leukapheresis. The paper's findings and limits, for the study overall: Pairwise subsampling led to the expectation that sequencing depth would affect the degree of clonotype sharing among donors. Clonotypes shared by all four sorted-subset donors showed higher generation probabilities than non-shared clonotypes. Sampling was restricted to blood, and TCR repertoires in tissues likely differ from the TCR repertoires found in blood. The genetic and exposure-history diversity represented was limited by the small number of donors. Incomplete sequencing was indicated by rarefaction of sorted-subset datasets, despite the large sequencing depth. Sharing across a handful of donors was observed for about 5% of naive CD4, over 3% of naive CD8, roughly 2.3% of memory CD4, and roughly 0.4% of memory CD8 clonotypes. Estimated clonotype richness was generally larger for naive than for memory subsets.

Using the deep immunoSEQ assay, multiplex PCR amplified TCR CDR3 regions from genomic DNA. For each cell subset, the extracted genomic DNA was distributed evenly across all wells of several immunoSEQ 96-well plates, and each plate served as one replicate. For sorted subsets, each replicate PCR was loaded with approximately 190 ng genomic DNA, equivalent to approximately 27,000 T cell genomes. Purified libraries were quantified with a Qubit 3.0 fluorometer, sized on a Bioanalyzer 2100, and re-quantified with the KAPA Library Quantification kit. Every immunoSEQ 96-well plate was sequenced on a separate single-read 150-cycle Illumina NextSeq 550 flow cell. Per the source publication's procedure: Because the immunoSEQ output included only junctional sequences and no quality scores, the filtering could not be the same as the filtering used for full-length reads. Sequences were annotated with PyIR, a Python wrapper for IgBLAST v1.9, and V/J genes and CDR3 were assigned using IMGT germline references. Reads were removed for weak V/J assignments (E-value above 1e-6), missing CDR3, stop codons, out-of-frame junctions, or ambiguous translated residues. V3J clonotypes were defined as sequences sharing an identical inferred V gene, J gene, and CDR3 amino acid sequence. Percentage overlap between repertoires was computed as shared unique clonotypes divided by the size of the smaller repertoire. RTK rarefaction, the Chao1 estimator, and Recon v2.1 estimates of unobserved clonotypes were used to assess repertoire richness. Generation probabilities were computed with OLGA for all TCRbeta clonotypes obtained by the gDNA method from a few donors. TCRdb holds this immuneACCESS table with in-frame rearrangements only. Some clones are missing; in checked studies, unresolved V genes explain under half, and the rest has no known cause. V and J calls and clone size come straight from that table; D and trimming were deduced from the DNA. This sample holds 2 million to 2.5 million clones; more than 90% were observed only once. The ten largest clones add up to over 0.1% of the sample.

The CDR3 starts with the cysteine, ends with the phenylalanine, and has 15 residues. Kept here is only the CDR3 DNA, which spans 45 bases and is read in frame from base 1. Sequences KGHSH (CDR1) and LQKENI (CDR2) are obtained from the germline V gene. Unmatched junction bases come to 10, with V trimmed by 4 bases and J by 5 bases. The donors were healthy, HIV-negative adults with no recently reported acute infections or vaccinations. Every donor was a Caucasian adult residing in Nashville, Tennessee, USA. Magnetic negative selection was used to enrich CD4+ T cells, after which naive cells were positively selected on CD45RA and the negative fraction became the memory subset. Blood was obtained by leukapheresis, after which PBMCs were separated by Ficoll-Histopaque density gradient centrifugation and cryopreserved in liquid nitrogen vapor phase. Analytical flow cytometry was used to check the purity and quantity of every magnetically sorted T cell population. Genomic DNA was isolated from every sorted fraction and measured by UV absorbance on a Nanodrop 2000c.

The V gene is TRBV18 and the J gene is TRBJ2-5, with 7 bases in between that match TRBD1. Sequencing was done on a sample of naive CD4+ T cells sorted from blood. The cell subset or site label on this specimen signifies: CD45RA+ positively selected. The receptor comes from a man aged 18 to 30 in good health. The CDR3 amino acid sequence is: CASSRLEGGMETQYF. The nucleotide sequence is given as TGTGCCAGCTCACGTCTAGAAGGGGGCATGGAGACCCAGTACTTC.